These 27 T cell receptor beta chains were sequenced from one sample in a study of CD8 T cells in ankylosing spondylitis. TCRdb re-analysed the 5' RACE reads in MiXCR, keeping a single row per CDR3 protein. Of around 130,000 distinct CDR3 sequences in the sample, over 6.5% are singletons; the top ten hold more than 10%. The sequenced material came from blood, either unsorted or a sorted T cell fraction (not recorded which). These receptors came from a male donor with ankylosing spondylitis or in good health (not recorded which).

This clonotype was seen many times. The rearrangement uses TRBV25-1 and TRBJ1-5; D not resolved. Trimming removed 4 bases at V and 4 bases at J, with 5 bases between. The CDR3 has 12 residues. Germline V CDR1 and CDR2: MGHDK, SYGVNS. CDR3 nucleotide sequence: TGTGCCAGCAGTGCGATGAATCAGCCCCAGCATTTT. Encoded protein: CASSAMNQPQHF.

This clonotype came up many times. V gene TRBV15 combines with J gene TRBJ2-1; TRBD2 aligns across 9 bases. Germline values: CDR1 LNHNV, CDR2 YYDKDF (reference sequence). This CDR3 has 14 residues. Trimming cost V 9 bases and J 8 bases; bases outside gene matches: 11. The CDR3 is CATKAGGPLYEQFF. CDR3 in DNA: TGTGCCACGAAAGCGGGAGGTCCTCTCTATGAGCAGTTCTTC.

This clonotype came up many times. This rearrangement joins TRBV5-8 to TRBJ1-5; 7 positions match TRBD1. This CDR3 contains 14 residues. J was trimmed by 5 bases and V by 1 base; bases with no gene match: 3. Germline V gene lookup returns CDR1 SGHTS and CDR2 YDEGEE. CDR3 region: CASSLLQGDQPQHF. Written as DNA, the CDR3 is TGTGCCAGCAGCTTGTTGCAGGGGGATCAGCCCCAGCATTTT. The whole variable domain, remainder taken from reference TRBV5-8 and TRBJ1-5, is EAGVTQSPTHLIKTRGQQATLRCSPISGHTSVYWYQQALGLGLQFLLWYDEGEERNRGNFPPRFSGRQFPNYSSELNVNALELEDSALYLCASSLLQGDQPQHFGDGTRLSIL.

The sample holds a few counts of this clonotype. The chain recombines TRBV29-1 with TRBJ1-6; D not resolved. CDR1 and CDR2 from the germline V gene are SQVTM and ANQGSEA. The CDR3 runs 13 residues. Trimming stripped 0 bases from V and 10 bases from J, with 10 bases between. The CDR3, as DNA: TGCAGCGTTGAAGATCACAGTGGCTCACCCCTCCACTTT. The encoded protein is CSVEDHSGSPLHF.

This clonotype was recorded at least ten times. The chain uses TRBV15 and TRBJ2-7; D perhaps matches TRBD2 (6 bases). The CDR3 sequence is 15 residues long. Germline CDR1 is LNHNV and CDR2 is YYDKDF (reference sequence). The ends were cut back, 5 bases at V and 1 base at J, with 15 bases in the middle. CDR3 amino acids: CATSHYEAGSYEQYF. The CDR3 DNA is TGTGCCACCAGCCACTATGAGGCGGGATCCTACGAGCAGTACTTC.

This clonotype came up many times. The chain uses TRBV20-1 and TRBJ2-7; D uncertain. Per the germline V gene, CDR1 is DFQATT and CDR2 is SNEGSKA (reference sequence). V shed 3 bases and J shed 3 bases, with 6 bases lying between them. The CDR3 runs 11 residues. This CDR3 reads CSASYGYEQYF. CDR3 sequence (DNA): TGCAGTGCTAGTTACGGCTACGAGCAGTACTTC.

This clonotype was picked up many times. The gene calls are TRBV7-8 and TRBJ2-7; 11 bases are shared with TRBD2. The CDR3 totals 15 residues. The trim removed 3 bases at V and 2 bases at J, leaving 3 bases unmatched. Germline CDR1 is SGHVS and CDR2 is FQNEAQ. The CDR3 region has the DNA TGTGCCAGCAGCTTTCGACTAGCGGGAACCTACGAGCAGTACTTC. It encodes CASSFRLAGTYEQYF.

This clonotype has at least ten counts. This sequence joins TRBV5-1 and TRBJ2-1; 8 bases map to TRBD2. Germline CDR1 SGHRS, CDR2 YFSETQ. Trimming cost V 2 bases and J 2 bases; bases outside gene matches: 0. This CDR3 region has 14 residues. CDR3 nucleotide sequence: TGCGCCAGCAGCTTCGGGGGGGCCTACAATGAGCAGTTCTTC. Its translation: CASSFGGAYNEQFF.

The table lists this clonotype with many counts. V is TRBV11-2 and J is TRBJ2-1; the D call may be TRBD1 or TRBD2 (5 bases each). CDR3 length equals 15 residues. Germline V lookup: CDR1 SGHAT, CDR2 FQNNGV. V dropped 1 base and J dropped 8 bases, with 15 bases sitting between them. CDR3 amino acids: CASSLGGNVGDEQFF. The CDR3 bases are TGTGCCAGCAGCTTAGGCGGAAATGTGGGGGATGAGCAGTTCTTC.

This clonotype has at least ten counts. The V call is TRBV5-6, the J call TRBJ2-5, with D tentatively TRBD1 or TRBD2 (5 bases each). This CDR3 has 14 residues. The V end was cut by 2 bases, the J end by 1 base, with 9 bases between. Per germline, CDR1 SGHDT and CDR2 YYEEEE. Here the CDR3 reads CASSFSGTQETQYF. CDR3 DNA sequence: TGTGCCAGCAGCTTTTCCGGGACCCAAGAGACCCAGTACTTC.

This clonotype was found many times. V usage is TRBV7-2 and J usage is TRBJ2-2; maybe TRBD1 (6 bases). V was clipped by 6 bases and J by 4 bases, with 9 bases between them. CDR1 and CDR2 (germline): SGHTA, FQGNSA. The CDR3 is 13 amino acids. As DNA, the CDR3 is TGTGCCAGCAGTTACAGGGTCACCGGGGAGCTGTTTTTT. Its protein product is CASSYRVTGELFF.

Ten or more counts support this clonotype. J is TRBJ2-5 and V is TRBV18; 14 bases agree with TRBD2. Germline V CDR1 and CDR2: KGHSH, LQKENI. Trimming at V came to 3 bases and at J to 14 bases, leaving 11 bases not matched to a gene. The CDR3 spans 15 residues. The CDR3 nucleotides read TGTGCCAGCTCACCGAGCGGGACTAGCGGGGGAGCCGAATACTTC. Translation gives CASSPSGTSGGAEYF.

This clonotype was counted at least ten times. The chain carries TRBV5-1 and TRBJ2-1; possible D gene TRBD2, 5 bases. The CDR3 length is 15 residues. V lost 5 bases, J lost 0 bases, and 12 bases lay in between. Per germline, CDR1 SGHRS and CDR2 YFSETQ. CDR3 in amino acids: CASRPGSISYNEQFF. CDR3 DNA: TGCGCCAGCAGGCCGGGGTCAATCTCCTACAATGAGCAGTTCTTC. Supplemented by reference TRBV5-1 and TRBJ2-1, the full variable domain reads KAGVTQTPRYLIKTRGQQVTLSCSPISGHRSVSWYQQTPGQGLQFLFEYFSETQRNKGNFPGRFSGRQFSNSRSEMNVSTLELGDSALYLCASRPGSISYNEQFFGPGTRLTVL.

The CDR3 is CSASATDFYSNQPQHF. CDR3 DNA: TGCAGTGCTAGCGCGACCGACTTTTACAGCAATCAGCCCCAGCATTTT. The rearrangement uses TRBV20-1 and TRBJ1-5; D uncertain. Germline assignment: CDR1 DFQATT and CDR2 SNEGSKA (reference sequence). The CDR3 runs 16 residues. Deletions cut 3 bases from V and 1 base from J, with 16 bases between.

This clonotype came up many times. The chain employs TRBV27 and TRBJ2-3, with a tentative D call TRBD1 (6 bases). V was trimmed by 9 bases and J by 1 base, leaving 14 bases between them. Per germline, CDR1 MNHEY and CDR2 SMNVEV (reference sequence). CDR3 size: 14 residues. The CDR3 region has the DNA TGTGCCAGTAAAAGTGGGGGCCGCACAGATACGCAGTATTTT. As protein: CASKSGGRTDTQYF.

This clonotype showed up many times. The chain recombines TRBV20-1 with TRBJ2-1; 7 nucleotides line up with TRBD1. The CDR3 has 14 amino acids. V shed 6 bases, J shed 6 bases, and the junction held 11 bases outside the gene matches. CDR1 is DFQATT and CDR2 is SNEGSKA in the germline V gene (reference sequence). The CDR3 nucleotides read TGCAGTGCCCGAACCACAGGGGTGAGCAATGAGCAGTTCTTC. It yields the protein CSARTTGVSNEQFF.

This clonotype was counted a few times. This rearrangement joins TRBV30 to TRBJ2-2; 9 positions match TRBD1. The CDR3 spans 15 residues. The trim removed 3 bases at V and 5 bases at J, leaving 7 bases unmatched. Germline V gene data show CDR1 as GTSNPN and CDR2 as SVGIG (reference sequence). This chain's CDR3 is CAWRAGTGFTGELFF. The CDR3 DNA follows: TGTGCCTGGAGGGCCGGGACAGGGTTTACCGGGGAGCTGTTTTTT.

This clonotype appeared many times. J is TRBJ2-2 and V is TRBV6-1; the match to TRBD1 covers 11 bases. After removal of 6 bases from V and 5 bases from J, the junction contained 2 bases not matched to a gene. Germline V lookup: CDR1 MNHNS, CDR2 SASEGT. The CDR3 is made up of 14 amino acids. DNA for the CDR3: TGTGCCAGCAGAGGGACAGGGGGGACCGGGGAGCTGTTTTTT. It encodes CASRGTGGTGELFF.

This clonotype was observed at least ten times. The chain couples TRBV28 to TRBJ2-7; D could derive from TRBD1 or TRBD2 (5 bases each). V was clipped by 8 bases and J by 3 bases, with 11 bases between them. CDR3 length: 12 amino acids. From germline, CDR1 is MDHEN and CDR2 SYDVKM. DNA for the CDR3: TGTGCCAGCCAGGGAGTGGGCTACGAGCAGTACTTC. Translating gives CASQGVGYEQYF.

This clonotype was detected many times. The chain is built from TRBV5-5 and TRBJ2-7; TRBD1 matches at 9 bases. V lost 6 bases and J lost 2; bases outside the gene matches: 9. Germline CDR1 SGHKS, CDR2 YYEKEE (reference sequence). The CDR3 runs 15 residues. CDR3 amino acids: CASTLRGDRAYEQYF. CDR3 DNA sequence: TGTGCCAGCACCTTACGGGGGGACAGGGCCTACGAGCAGTACTTC.

This clonotype came up a few times. The chain couples TRBV20-1 to TRBJ2-3; tentative D call: TRBD2 (6 bases). The germline gives CDR1 DFQATT, CDR2 SNEGSKA (reference sequence). The ends were cut back, 8 bases at V and 0 bases at J, with 12 bases in the middle. This CDR3 is built from 13 residues. The CDR3 here is CSLGGTSTDTQYF. Here the CDR3 DNA reads TGCAGTCTTGGGGGGACTAGCACAGATACGCAGTATTTT.

This clonotype was seen ten or more times. The chain has TRBV4-3 and TRBJ2-5; 9 positions agree with TRBD1. Germline CDR1 reads LGHNA; CDR2 reads YSLEER. After removal of 0 bases from V and 3 bases from J, the junction contained 5 bases not matched to a gene. The CDR3 extends over 16 amino acids. The CDR3 DNA is TGCGCCAGCAGCCAAGACTTTAGGACAGGGGAAGAGACCCAGTACTTC. Its protein is CASSQDFRTGEETQYF.

Ten or more counts support this clonotype. The gene calls are TRBV12-3 or TRBV12-4 and TRBJ1-2; possible D gene TRBD1, 5 bases. The V gene lost 6 bases and the J gene lost 5 bases, with 19 bases spanning the gap. The CDR3 length is 15 residues. As DNA, the CDR3 is TGTGCCAGCAGCCAAGGCCGGCGTGAGGGGTATGGCTACACCTTC. Its translation: CASSQGRREGYGYTF.

This clonotype was observed many times. V is TRBV20-1 and J is TRBJ2-1; 7 nucleotides agree with TRBD2. Trimming at V came to 2 bases and at J to 2 bases, leaving 3 bases not matched to a gene. The CDR3 extends over 14 amino acids. The germline CDR1 and CDR2 sequences are DFQATT and SNEGSKA (reference sequence). The CDR3: CSARRSGAYNEQFF. The DNA for the CDR3 is TGCAGTGCTAGACGAAGCGGGGCCTACAATGAGCAGTTCTTC.

At least ten counts were recorded for this clonotype. J is TRBJ2-4 and V is TRBV10-3; D ambiguous. The germline CDR1 and CDR2 sequences are ENHRY and SYGVKD. The ends were cut back, 3 bases at V and 2 bases at J, with 11 bases in the middle. The CDR3 has 15 residues. The CDR3 loop is CAISDAQQSKNIQYF. The CDR3 bases are TGTGCCATCAGTGACGCTCAGCAGTCCAAAAACATTCAGTACTTC.

This clonotype was detected ten times or more. V usage is TRBV20-1 and J usage is TRBJ1-1, with 11 bases lining up with TRBD1. V lost 1 base to trimming and J lost 6 bases; unmatched junction nucleotides: 16. This CDR3 contains 18 residues. The germline CDR1 and CDR2 sequences are DFQATT and SNEGSKA (reference sequence). CDR3 sequence (DNA): TGCAGTGCTAGAGTACCACATGGGACAGGGGGTTCTGTGGCTGAAGCTTTCTTT. It codes for CSARVPHGTGGSVAEAFF.

This clonotype was seen repeatedly, ten times or more. The V gene is TRBV24-1, the J gene TRBJ1-1, with TRBD1 matching 7 bases. The CDR3 extends over 11 amino acids. The germline CDR1 and CDR2 sequences are KGHDR and SFDVKD. With V trimmed by 9 bases and J by 5 bases, 2 bases remained unmatched. In nucleotides, the CDR3 is TGTGCCACCCGACAGGGAACTGAAGCTTTCTTT. This sequence encodes CATRQGTEAFF.